The 11 T cell receptor beta chains below were found in one sample sequenced in a study of vaccination effects on CD4 cells after COVID-19. Peptide-pool stimulation followed by sequencing identified expanded antigen-specific CD4+ clonotypes in the ViraFEST assay. The culture ran for around 10 days before CD4+ T cells were isolated. Two-dose vaccination with either BNT162b2 or mRNA-1273 was given to the participants. The assay was immunoSEQ multiplex PCR, and TCRdb's table has in-frame clones only and misses some. The table records approximately 70,000 clones, roughly 79% of them present only once. No antigen is known for these receptors. Sequencing used CD4+ T cells from PBMCs cultured with HCoV-OC43 spike peptides, obtained after COVID-19 vaccination. Subset specified: HCoV-OC43 spike overlapping peptide pool stimulation. All receptors derive from a human donor who received a COVID-19 vaccine.

The CDR3 loop is CASSPMSSGVEQYV. CDR3 in DNA: TGTGCCAGCAGCCCGATGTCTTCAGGGGTCGAGCAGTACGTC. J is TRBJ2-7 and V is TRBV7-8, with D possibly being TRBD1 (6 bases). The CDR3 extends over 14 amino acids. Trimming shortened V by 5 bases and J by 6 bases, and 17 bases separated the two germline ends. Germline loops: CDR1 SGHVS, CDR2 FQNEAQ.

J is TRBJ1-2 and V is TRBV19, with 9 bases identical to TRBD1. V shed 3 bases, J shed 4 bases, and the junction held 3 bases outside the gene matches. CDR3 length: 14 residues. Germline loops: CDR1 LNHDA, CDR2 SQIVND (reference sequence). The CDR3 loop reads CASSIGTGTYGYTF. The DNA of the CDR3 is TGTGCCAGTAGTATTGGGACAGGGACCTATGGCTACACCTTC.

The chain couples TRBV10-3 to TRBJ2-7; D is possibly TRBD2 (5 bases). Trimming cost V 4 bases and J 3 bases, with 10 bases left between them. Germline values: CDR1 ENHRY, CDR2 SYGVKD. The CDR3 has 13 residues. The CDR3 region has the DNA TGTGCCATCAGTGGAGGCCGGGGCTACGAGCAGTACGTC. This encodes CAISGGRGYEQYV.

The chain joins TRBV6-1 to TRBJ1-3; D gene unclear. V was cut by 1 base and J by 4 bases, with 5 bases left in between. CDR1 is MNHNS, CDR2 SASEGT, per germline. The CDR3 sequence is 13 residues long. The CDR3 bases are TGTGCCAGCAGTGAAGTCAGGGGAAACACCATATATTTT. This codes for CASSEVRGNTIYF.

This clone was detected a few times. The gene calls are TRBV27 and TRBJ2-4; D call uncertain. The V end lost 8 bases, the J end lost 7 bases, and 15 bases lay between the germline ends. Germline V CDR1 and CDR2: MNHEY, SMNVEV (reference sequence). This CDR3 contains 13 residues. The CDR3 DNA reads TGTGCCAGCTCAGGTCGCTTTGGGAACATTCAGTACTTC. As protein: CASSGRFGNIQYF.

The chain recombines TRBV3-1 (or the pseudogene TRBV3-2) with TRBJ1-4, with D possibly matching TRBD1 (5 bases). The CDR3 has 12 residues. Trimming took off 4 bases at V and 8 bases at J, with 8 bases between the two ends. Germline lookup yields CDR1 LGHDT and CDR2 YNNKEL (reference sequence). Here the CDR3 DNA reads TGTGCCAGCAGCCCTCACAGGGAAAAACTGTTTTTT. It codes for CASSPHREKLFF.

This chain connects TRBV4-1 to TRBJ2-3; 8 bases agree with TRBD2. Trimming took 3 bases from V and 3 from J; bases not matched to a gene: 8. Germline V lookup: CDR1 MGHRA, CDR2 YSYEKL. The CDR3 is made up of 16 amino acids. CDR3 nucleotide sequence: TGCGCCAGCAGCCAGGGGTTGAGCGGGGGTACAGATACGCAGTATTTT. The encoded protein is CASSQGLSGGTDTQYF.

The chain's CDR3 is CASREQGDIYGYTF. CDR3 DNA: TGCGCCAGCAGGGAACAGGGGGACATCTATGGCTACACCTTC. The rearrangement links TRBV5-1 to TRBJ1-2; 8 positions match TRBD1. Germline V gene sequence: CDR1 SGHRS, CDR2 YFSETQ. CDR3 length: 14 amino acids. Trimming cost V 5 bases and J 4 bases; bases outside gene matches: 7.

This clone was seen a single time. The chain carries TRBV6-5 and TRBJ1-1, with TRBD1 as a possible D gene (5 bases). Germline CDR1 and CDR2: MNHEY and SVGAGI. The CDR3 runs 16 residues. V dropped 0 bases and J dropped 1 base, with 12 bases sitting between them. CDR3 residues: CASSYSIGAGNTEAFF. CDR3 coding DNA: TGTGCCAGCAGTTACTCGATAGGGGCGGGGAACACTGAAGCTTTCTTT.

This sequence joins TRBV3-1 (or the pseudogene TRBV3-2) and TRBJ1-6; 10 bases line up with TRBD1. The CDR3 extends over 17 amino acids. Germline V gene data show CDR1 as LGHDT and CDR2 as YNNKEL (reference sequence). J was trimmed by 6 bases and V by 0 bases; bases with no gene match: 5. CDR3 sequence: CASSQDAGQGFNSPLHF. The CDR3 DNA is TGTGCCAGCAGCCAAGATGCGGGACAGGGGTTTAATTCACCCCTCCACTTT.

J is TRBJ2-6 and V is TRBV7-2; TRBD1 aligns across 8 bases. The CDR3 is 16 amino acids. CDR1 is SGHTA and CDR2 is FQGNSA in the germline V gene. V trimming: 5 bases; J trimming: 1 base; junction bases outside the gene matches: 4. As DNA, the CDR3 is TGTGCCAGCAGCGGACAGGGAATATCTGGGGCCAACGTCCTGACTTTC. The encoded protein is CASSGQGISGANVLTF.